The rows below give T cell receptor beta chains drawn from one sample of a study of early T cells in non-severe SARS-CoV-2 infection. In TCRdb, the 5' RACE reads were re-called with MiXCR into one record per CDR3 protein. The profile shows some 18,000 distinct CDR3 sequences, approximately 6.2% of them singletons. The sequenced material came from whole blood. Receptors were obtained from an adult who was a healthcare worker with PCR-confirmed SARS-CoV-2 infection or an uninfected control (not recorded which). CDR3s include the opening cysteine and the closing phenylalanine or tryptophan. A D gene is named only where the DNA matches it firmly. Clone size appears in some rows only: once, few, many, or a class for an expanded clone.

j_gene | v_gene | d_gene | abundance | CDR3aa | CDR3nt
TRBJ2-3 | TRBV11-3 | NA | medium-sized | CASAEMFGDTQYF | TGTGCCAGCGCGGAGATGTTTGGAGATACGCAGTATTTT
TRBJ2-1 | TRBV2 | NA | many | CASSENPEGEQFF | TGTGCCAGCAGTGAAAACCCTGAGGGTGAGCAGTTCTTC
TRBJ2-7 | TRBV7-6 | NA | few | CASSPDRSSYEQYF | TGTGCCAGCAGCCCCGACAGGTCTTCCTACGAGCAGTACTTC
TRBJ2-1 | TRBV28 | TRBD1 | many | CASSTIDHRGDEQFF | TGTGCCAGCAGTACCATCGATCACAGGGGGGATGAGCAGTTCTTC
TRBJ2-2 | TRBV4-1 | NA | many | CASSDRGNTGELFF | TGCGCCAGCAGCGACCGGGGGAACACCGGGGAGCTGTTTTTT
TRBJ2-7 | TRBV4-1 | TRBD1 | NA | CASSRQDRGPYEQYF | TGCGCCAGCAGCCGCCAGGACAGGGGGCCGTACGAGCAGTACTTC
TRBJ2-2 | TRBV21-1 | NA | few | CASRGGGPDGELFF | TGTGCCAGCAGAGGAGGAGGGCCAGACGGGGAGCTGTTTTTT
TRBJ2-3 | TRBV18 | NA | many | CASSPAPRTHSTDTQYF | TGTGCCAGCTCACCGGCCCCCCGGACACACAGCACAGATACGCAGTATTTT
TRBJ2-1 | TRBV5-1 | TRBD1 | many | CASSHPEGTGGKHEQFF | TGCGCCAGCAGCCACCCGGAAGGGACAGGGGGCAAACATGAGCAGTTCTTC
TRBJ2-3 | TRBV12-3/TRBV12-4 | TRBD2 | many | CASSFSGSQADTQYF | TGTGCCAGCAGTTTTAGCGGGAGTCAGGCAGATACGCAGTATTTT
TRBJ2-2 | TRBV28 | NA | NA | CASSLLGSNTGELFF | TGTGCCAGCAGTTTATTGGGGTCGAACACCGGGGAGCTGTTTTTT
TRBJ1-1 | TRBV7-9 | NA | many | CASSLGDHPEAFF | TGTGCCAGCAGCTTGGGGGATCACCCGGAAGCTTTCTTT
TRBJ2-1 | TRBV18 | TRBD2 | many | CASSPLAGVTFDNEQFF | TGTGCCAGCTCACCATTAGCGGGAGTCACTTTCGACAATGAGCAGTTCTTC
TRBJ2-1 | TRBV20-1 | TRBD1 | many | CSASRDRDGVTEFF | TGCAGTGCTAGCCGGGACAGGGATGGAGTTACAGAGTTCTTC
TRBJ2-7 | TRBV14 | TRBD2 | NA | CASSPETSGSHEQYF | TGTGCCAGCAGCCCGGAGACTAGCGGGAGCCACGAGCAGTACTTC
TRBJ2-5 | TRBV24-1 | TRBD1 | many | CATSDSWDRGETQYF | TGTGCCACCAGTGATTCTTGGGACAGGGGGGAGACCCAGTACTTC
TRBJ1-1 | TRBV30 | NA | medium-sized | CAWSVDSSNTEAFF | TGTGCCTGGAGTGTAGACAGCTCGAACACTGAAGCTTTCTTT
TRBJ2-1 | TRBV4-2 | NA | many | CASSRARDDYNEQFF | TGTGCCAGCAGCCGGGCGAGAGACGACTACAATGAGCAGTTCTTC
TRBJ1-1 | TRBV5-1 | NA | many | CASSLLPGHVMNTEAFF | TGCGCCAGCAGCTTACTCCCGGGGCACGTCATGAACACTGAAGCTTTCTTT
TRBJ2-5 | TRBV7-9 | NA | many | CASGLAETQYF | TGTGCCAGCGGTCTCGCGGAGACCCAGTACTTC
TRBJ2-7 | TRBV3-1 | TRBD1 | many | CASSQATAGGFHEQYF | TGTGCCAGCAGCCAAGCAACGGCAGGGGGCTTCCACGAGCAGTACTTC
TRBJ2-2 | TRBV20-1 | NA | many | CSARVQGKATGELFF | TGCAGTGCTAGAGTACAGGGAAAAGCCACCGGGGAGCTGTTTTTT
TRBJ2-7 | TRBV10-3 | NA | medium-sized | CAISELWDTGTYEQYF | TGTGCCATCAGTGAATTGTGGGACACCGGGACCTACGAGCAGTACTTC
TRBJ2-1 | TRBV10-3 | NA | many | CAISEGRTDNEQFF | TGTGCCATCAGTGAGGGACGAACGGACAATGAGCAGTTCTTC
TRBJ1-1 | TRBV5-6 | TRBD1 | many | CASSPYDRENTEAFF | TGTGCCAGCAGCCCGTATGACAGGGAGAACACTGAAGCTTTCTTT
TRBJ2-7 | TRBV11-2 | TRBD2 | many | CASSLGLAGYEQYF | TGTGCCAGCAGCTTAGGACTAGCGGGCTACGAGCAGTACTTC